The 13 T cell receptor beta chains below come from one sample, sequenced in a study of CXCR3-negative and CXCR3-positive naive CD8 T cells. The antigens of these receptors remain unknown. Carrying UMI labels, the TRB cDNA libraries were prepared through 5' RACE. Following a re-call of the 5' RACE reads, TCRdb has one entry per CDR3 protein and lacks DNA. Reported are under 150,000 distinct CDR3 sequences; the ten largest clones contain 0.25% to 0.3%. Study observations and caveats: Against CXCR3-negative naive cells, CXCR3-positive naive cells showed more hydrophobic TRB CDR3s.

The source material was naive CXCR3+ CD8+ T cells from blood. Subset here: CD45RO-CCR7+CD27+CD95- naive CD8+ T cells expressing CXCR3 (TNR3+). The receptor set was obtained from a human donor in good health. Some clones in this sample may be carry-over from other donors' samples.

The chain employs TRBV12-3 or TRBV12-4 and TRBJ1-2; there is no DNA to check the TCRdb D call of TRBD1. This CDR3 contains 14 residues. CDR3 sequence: CASSFSRSNYGYTF.

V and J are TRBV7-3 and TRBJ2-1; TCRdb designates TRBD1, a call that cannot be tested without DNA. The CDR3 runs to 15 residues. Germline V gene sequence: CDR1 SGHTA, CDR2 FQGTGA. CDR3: CASSLVTAPWGEQFF.

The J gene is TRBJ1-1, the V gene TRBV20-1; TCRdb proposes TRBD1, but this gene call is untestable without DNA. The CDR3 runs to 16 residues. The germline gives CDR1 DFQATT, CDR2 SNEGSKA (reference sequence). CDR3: CSAYTPGQAMNTEAFF.

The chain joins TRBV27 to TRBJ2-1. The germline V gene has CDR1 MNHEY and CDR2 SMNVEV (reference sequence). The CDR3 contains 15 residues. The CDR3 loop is CAVHFPGGSYNEQFF.

The CDR3 sequence: CASSLGMGGVDTQYF. The gene calls are TRBV5-6 and TRBJ2-3; the D call of TRBD1 rests on TCRdb alone, since no DNA is present to check it. The CDR3 sequence is 15 residues long. The germline V gene has CDR1 SGHDT and CDR2 YYEEEE.

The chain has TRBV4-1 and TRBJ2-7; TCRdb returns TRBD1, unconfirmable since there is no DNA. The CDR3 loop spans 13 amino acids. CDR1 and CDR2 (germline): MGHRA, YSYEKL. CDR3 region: CASSHERGHEQYF.

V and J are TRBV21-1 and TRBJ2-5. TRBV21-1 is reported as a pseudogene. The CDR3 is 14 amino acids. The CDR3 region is CASSKGVAPETQYF.

CDR3 region: CASSLVFRAADTQYF. V is TRBV7-2 and J is TRBJ2-3; lacking DNA, the TRBD1 call made by TCRdb goes unchecked. In germline, CDR1 is SGHTA, CDR2 FQGNSA. This CDR3 is 15 amino acids long.

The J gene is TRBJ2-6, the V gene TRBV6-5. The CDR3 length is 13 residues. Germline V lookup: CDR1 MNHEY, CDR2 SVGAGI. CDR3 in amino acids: CASSSTGANVLTF.

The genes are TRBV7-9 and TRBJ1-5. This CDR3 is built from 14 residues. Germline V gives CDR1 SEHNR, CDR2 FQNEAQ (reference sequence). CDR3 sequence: CASSTDYSNQPQHF.

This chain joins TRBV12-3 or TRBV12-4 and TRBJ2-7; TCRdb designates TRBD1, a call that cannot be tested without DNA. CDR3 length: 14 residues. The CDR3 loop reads CASSYGTGGREQYF.

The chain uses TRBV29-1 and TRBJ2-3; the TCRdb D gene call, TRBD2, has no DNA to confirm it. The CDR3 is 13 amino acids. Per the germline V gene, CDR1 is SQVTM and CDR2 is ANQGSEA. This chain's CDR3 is CSVAGGSLDTQYF.

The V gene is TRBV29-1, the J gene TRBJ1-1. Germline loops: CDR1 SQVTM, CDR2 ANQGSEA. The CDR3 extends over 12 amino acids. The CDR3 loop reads CSATDLNTEAFF.